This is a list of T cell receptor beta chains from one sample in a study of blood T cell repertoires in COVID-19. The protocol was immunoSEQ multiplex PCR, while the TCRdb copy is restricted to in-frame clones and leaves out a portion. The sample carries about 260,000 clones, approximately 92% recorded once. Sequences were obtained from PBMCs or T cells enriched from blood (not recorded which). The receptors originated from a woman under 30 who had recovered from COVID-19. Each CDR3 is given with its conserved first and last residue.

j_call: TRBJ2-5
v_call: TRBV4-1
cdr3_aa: CASSLLDGETQYF

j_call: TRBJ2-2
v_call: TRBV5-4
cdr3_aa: CASSRDTYDTGELFF

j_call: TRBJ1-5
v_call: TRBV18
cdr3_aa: CASSPQAGGRTQPQHF

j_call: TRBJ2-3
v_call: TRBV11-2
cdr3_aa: CASSLVAGGHKDTQYF

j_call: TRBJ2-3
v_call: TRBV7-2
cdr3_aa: CASRQGQGAGTDTQYF

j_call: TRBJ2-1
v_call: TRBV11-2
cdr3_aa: CASSRQGITTVNEQFF

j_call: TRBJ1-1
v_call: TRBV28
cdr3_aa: CASSFPGDAFF

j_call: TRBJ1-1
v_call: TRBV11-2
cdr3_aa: CASSLMGAVGNTEAFF

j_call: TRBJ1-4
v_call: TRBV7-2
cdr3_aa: CASSTRPLQGFGEKLFF

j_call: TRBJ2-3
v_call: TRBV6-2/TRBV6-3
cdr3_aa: CASSSGTGGTDTQYF

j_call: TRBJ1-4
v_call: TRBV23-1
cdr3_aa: CASTHPGGTEQANEKLFF

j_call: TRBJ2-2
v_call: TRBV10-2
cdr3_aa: CASSESLRGGLSGELFF

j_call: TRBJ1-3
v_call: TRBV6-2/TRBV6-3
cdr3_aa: CASSYVRGSSGNTIYF

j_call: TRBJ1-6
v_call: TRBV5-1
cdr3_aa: CASSSSMTGSTYNSPLHF

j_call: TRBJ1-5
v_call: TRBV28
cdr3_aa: CASRAGTGYQPQHF

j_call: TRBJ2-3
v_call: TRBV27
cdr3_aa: CASSLSAPSTDTQYF

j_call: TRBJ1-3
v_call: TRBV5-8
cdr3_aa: CASSLGLSGNTIYF

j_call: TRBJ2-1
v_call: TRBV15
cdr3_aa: CATSPRGIKSSYNEQFF

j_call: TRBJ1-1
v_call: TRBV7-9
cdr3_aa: CASSLELGGTEAFF

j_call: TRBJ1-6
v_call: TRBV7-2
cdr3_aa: CASSPDTYNSPLHF

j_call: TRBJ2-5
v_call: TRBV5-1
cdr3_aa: CASSPGGQQETQYF

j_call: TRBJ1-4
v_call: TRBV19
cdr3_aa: CASSNRDNLNEKLFF

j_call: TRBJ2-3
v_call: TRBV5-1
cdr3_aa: CASSLGQGSSDTQYF

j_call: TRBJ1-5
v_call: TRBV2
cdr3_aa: CASSDFNSNQPQHF

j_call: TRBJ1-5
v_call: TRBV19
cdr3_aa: CASTRPNGGNQPQHF

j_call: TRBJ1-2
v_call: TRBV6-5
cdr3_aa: CATGAGVGGYTF

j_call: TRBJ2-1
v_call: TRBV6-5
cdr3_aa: CASSQDRGLWNEQFF

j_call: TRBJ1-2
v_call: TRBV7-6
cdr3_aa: CASSEGHPNYGYTF

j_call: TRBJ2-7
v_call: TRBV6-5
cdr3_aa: CASNRGPTYEQYF

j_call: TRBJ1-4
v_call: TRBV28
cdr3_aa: CASSPESEKLFF

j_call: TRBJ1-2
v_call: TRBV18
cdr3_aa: CASSPQGVGYGYTF

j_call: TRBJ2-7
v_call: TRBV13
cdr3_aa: CASSFRGAHEQYF

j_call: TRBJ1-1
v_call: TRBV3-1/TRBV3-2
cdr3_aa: CASSLTGGTEAFF

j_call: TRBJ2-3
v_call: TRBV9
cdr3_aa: CASSVDWAGRGADTQYF

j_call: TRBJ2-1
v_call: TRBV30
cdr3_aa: CAWNTGAMSSYNEQFF

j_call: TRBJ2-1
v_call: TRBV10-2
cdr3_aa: CASRSGGPLNEQFF

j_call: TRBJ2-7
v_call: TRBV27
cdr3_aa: CASRFHGAYEQYF

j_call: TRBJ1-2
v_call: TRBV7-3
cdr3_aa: CASSWGIKTGEGYTF

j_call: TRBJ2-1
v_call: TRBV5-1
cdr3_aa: CASSPTPGQGLNEQFF

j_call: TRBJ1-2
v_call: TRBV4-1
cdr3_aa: CASSQDYRGTAYGYTF

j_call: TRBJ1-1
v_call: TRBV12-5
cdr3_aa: CASGRTGLDEAFF

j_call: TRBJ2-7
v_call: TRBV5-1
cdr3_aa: CASSLAANPEQYF

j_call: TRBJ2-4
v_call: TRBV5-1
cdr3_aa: CASSRSTALAKNIQYF

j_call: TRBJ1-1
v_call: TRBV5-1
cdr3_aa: CASSFHGRAEAFF

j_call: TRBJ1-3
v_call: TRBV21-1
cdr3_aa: CASSKKNAGRRNTIYF

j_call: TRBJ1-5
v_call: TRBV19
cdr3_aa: CASSIAGTGANQPQHF

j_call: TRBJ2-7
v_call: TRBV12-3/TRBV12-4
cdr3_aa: CASRHRGTYEQYF

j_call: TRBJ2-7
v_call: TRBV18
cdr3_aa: CASSPETGTYEQYF

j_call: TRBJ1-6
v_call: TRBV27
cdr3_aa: CASRPGVGNSPLHF

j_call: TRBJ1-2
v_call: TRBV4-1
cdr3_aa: CASSQDRTLDGYTF